A selection of T cell receptor beta chains follows, all from one sample in a study of T cell responses to AZD1222 COVID-19 vaccine. This table comes from immunoSEQ multiplex PCR, and its TCRdb copy is limited to in-frame clones, with some not included. The sample includes 75,000 to 100,000 clones, 92% seen only once; the top ten take under 3.5%. This material consisted of peripheral blood, taken 28 days after the second AZD1222 dose. The receptors stem from an adult who received the AZD1222 COVID-19 vaccine. The CDR3 runs from the conserved cysteine through the conserved F or W. A D gene is named only where the DNA matches it firmly. Not every row has a clone size; where given, it reads once, few, many or a size class.

abundance: once; d_gene: -; j_gene: TRBJ2-7; v_gene: TRBV24-1; CDR3nt: TGTGCCACCCAAGACTCCTATCCCTCCTACGAGCAGTACTTC; CDR3aa: CATQDSYPSYEQYF
abundance: -; d_gene: TRBD2; j_gene: TRBJ2-1; v_gene: TRBV11-3; CDR3nt: TGTGCCAGCAGCCCTAGCGGGGGGGCCGCTGAGCAGTTCTTC; CDR3aa: CASSPSGGAAEQFF
abundance: -; d_gene: TRBD2; j_gene: TRBJ2-3; v_gene: TRBV3-1/TRBV3-2; CDR3nt: TGTGCCAGCAGCCAAGGCGGGGGGGCAGATACGCAGTATTTT; CDR3aa: CASSQGGGADTQYF
abundance: -; d_gene: -; j_gene: TRBJ1-3; v_gene: TRBV12-3/TRBV12-4; CDR3nt: TGTGCCAGCAGTCTAAGACCCCTTGGCACCATATATTTT; CDR3aa: CASSLRPLGTIYF
abundance: -; d_gene: -; j_gene: TRBJ1-6; v_gene: TRBV19; CDR3nt: TGTGCCAGTGCGACAGGTCAAAATAATTCACCCCTCCACTTT; CDR3aa: CASATGQNNSPLHF
abundance: once; d_gene: -; j_gene: TRBJ1-3; v_gene: TRBV7-2; CDR3nt: TGTGCCAGCAGCTTAGCGGGTAGTCCGTCTGGAAACACCATATATTTT; CDR3aa: CASSLAGSPSGNTIYF
abundance: -; d_gene: -; j_gene: TRBJ1-6; v_gene: TRBV11-2; CDR3nt: TGTGCCAGCAGCCCCTTCACTGGGGGTTCCTATAATTCACCCCTCCACTTT; CDR3aa: CASSPFTGGSYNSPLHF
abundance: -; d_gene: -; j_gene: TRBJ2-1; v_gene: TRBV9; CDR3nt: TGTGCCAGCAGCCCCAGGGGGGGGGCAGTCGATGAGCAGTTCTTC; CDR3aa: CASSPRGGAVDEQFF
abundance: -; d_gene: -; j_gene: TRBJ1-1; v_gene: TRBV12-3/TRBV12-4; CDR3nt: TGTGCCAGCAGCTTGACAGGGAACACTGAAGCTTTCTTT; CDR3aa: CASSLTGNTEAFF
abundance: -; d_gene: TRBD2; j_gene: TRBJ2-3; v_gene: TRBV5-4; CDR3nt: TGTGCCAGCAGCTGGGGCGGGACTAGCGGGCGGTACACAGATACGCAGTATTTT; CDR3aa: CASSWGGTSGRYTDTQYF
abundance: -; d_gene: -; j_gene: TRBJ1-3; v_gene: TRBV28; CDR3nt: TGTGCCAGCAGTTTAGGCGGGGGAGACCTTTCTGGAAACACCATATATTTT; CDR3aa: CASSLGGGDLSGNTIYF
abundance: -; d_gene: -; j_gene: TRBJ2-2; v_gene: TRBV10-3; CDR3nt: TGTGCCATCAGTGGGGGGGCAGTGACCGGGGAGCTGTTTTTT; CDR3aa: CAISGGAVTGELFF
abundance: once; d_gene: -; j_gene: TRBJ2-5; v_gene: TRBV7-3; CDR3nt: TGTGCCAGCAGCCAGGAGAGGGGAGAGACCCAGTACTTC; CDR3aa: CASSQERGETQYF
abundance: -; d_gene: TRBD1; j_gene: TRBJ2-3; v_gene: TRBV27; CDR3nt: TGTGCCAGCGGGACCGGGACAGGGGGCCGAAATACGCAGTATTTT; CDR3aa: CASGTGTGGRNTQYF
abundance: -; d_gene: -; j_gene: TRBJ2-5; v_gene: TRBV9; CDR3nt: TGTGCCAGCAGCGTAGGCGGACGGAGACAAGAGACCCAGTACTTC; CDR3aa: CASSVGGRRQETQYF
abundance: -; d_gene: TRBD2; j_gene: TRBJ2-2; v_gene: TRBV5-1; CDR3nt: TGCGCCAGCAGCTTTAGCGGGGCGAACACCGGGGAGCTGTTTTTT; CDR3aa: CASSFSGANTGELFF
abundance: -; d_gene: -; j_gene: TRBJ1-6; v_gene: TRBV14; CDR3nt: TGTGCCAGCAGCCAAGATAGCAGCGCGGGCAGGGGAATTATTTCACCCCTCCACTTT; CDR3aa: CASSQDSSAGRGIISPLHF
abundance: -; d_gene: -; j_gene: TRBJ1-6; v_gene: TRBV5-1; CDR3nt: TGCGCCAGCAGCTTGGACGGGGGCCGCGATAATTCACCCCTCCACTTT; CDR3aa: CASSLDGGRDNSPLHF
abundance: -; d_gene: -; j_gene: TRBJ2-1; v_gene: TRBV6-5; CDR3nt: TGTGCCAGCCGGTCGGGAACGGGGGGCCACAATGAGCAGTTCTTC; CDR3aa: CASRSGTGGHNEQFF
abundance: -; d_gene: TRBD1; j_gene: TRBJ1-1; v_gene: TRBV5-1; CDR3nt: TGCGCCAGCAGCCTAAGACAGGGCCGAAGGACTGAAGCTTTCTTT; CDR3aa: CASSLRQGRRTEAFF
abundance: -; d_gene: -; j_gene: TRBJ1-5; v_gene: TRBV5-6; CDR3nt: TGTGCCAGCAGCTTGTGGCGCAGCACAAGCAATCAGCCCCAGCATTTT; CDR3aa: CASSLWRSTSNQPQHF
abundance: -; d_gene: TRBD1; j_gene: TRBJ2-2; v_gene: TRBV30; CDR3nt: TGTGCCTGGAGTTTACGGACAGGGGTAGGCGGGGAGCTGTTTTTT; CDR3aa: CAWSLRTGVGGELFF
abundance: -; d_gene: -; j_gene: TRBJ2-2; v_gene: TRBV6-5; CDR3nt: TGTGCCAGCAGTACCGGGGGGCTCCCCGGGGAGCTGTTTTTT; CDR3aa: CASSTGGLPGELFF
abundance: -; d_gene: -; j_gene: TRBJ2-7; v_gene: TRBV28; CDR3nt: TGTGCCAGCAGTTTAGAGGGGAACCCCTACGAGCAGTACTTC; CDR3aa: CASSLEGNPYEQYF